This entry lists 9 T cell receptor beta chains sequenced from one sample in a study of blood T cell repertoires in COVID-19. Libraries were prepared by immunoSEQ multiplex PCR; TCRdb keeps only in-frame clonotypes and omits some of them. In the table there are under 40,000 clones, 75% to 90% of which are singletons. Sequencing was carried out using peripheral blood. These receptors all stem from a man aged 45-65 years with active or convalescent COVID-19.

The chain employs TRBV5-5 and TRBJ1-2, with D perhaps matching TRBD1 (6 bases). The length of the CDR3 is 15 residues. The V gene lost 1 base and the J gene lost 2 bases, with 12 bases spanning the gap. Germline V gene sequence: CDR1 SGHKS, CDR2 YYEKEE (reference sequence). For the CDR3, the DNA is TGTGCCAGCAGCTTGTACGGAACAGGGAACTATGGCTACACCTTC. Amino acids: CASSLYGTGNYGYTF.

This clone appeared a single time. The V call is TRBV27, the J call TRBJ1-2; D perhaps matches TRBD1 (6 bases). V was clipped by 1 base and J by 4 bases, with 13 bases between them. This CDR3 region has 15 residues. The germline V gene has CDR1 MNHEY and CDR2 SMNVEV (reference sequence). The CDR3: CASSLFRDTIYGYTF. The CDR3 region has the DNA TGTGCCAGCAGTTTATTCCGGGACACGATCTATGGCTACACCTTC.

Only a few counts were recorded for this clone. This chain connects TRBV2 to TRBJ2-6; 7 nucleotides agree with TRBD1. Trimming took 3 bases from V and 3 from J; bases not matched to a gene: 2. Germline lookup yields CDR1 SNHLY and CDR2 FYNNEI. The CDR3 is made up of 15 amino acids. CDR3 nucleotide sequence: TGTGCCAGCAGTGATCAGGGGGTTGGGGCCAACGTCCTGACTTTC. Protein: CASSDQGVGANVLTF.

The CDR3 DNA is TGTGCCAGCAGCTTAGGGACAGGGGGCTTTGGAGAGACCCAGTACTTC. This codes for CASSLGTGGFGETQYF. The chain carries TRBV7-2 and TRBJ2-5; 11 positions match TRBD1. Germline trimming cut 1 base from V and 4 bases from J; bases unmatched to any gene: 5. The germline V gene has CDR1 SGHTA and CDR2 FQGNSA. This CDR3 comprises 16 residues.

CDR3 sequence reads: CASSYVRGVGEAFF. CDR3 in DNA: TGTGCCAGCAGTTACGTCAGGGGTGTCGGTGAAGCTTTCTTT. The genes are TRBV6-5 and TRBJ1-1; maybe TRBD1 (6 bases). The CDR3 is 14 amino acids. V was shortened by 2 bases and J by 7 bases, with 14 bases between the two germline ends. Germline CDR1 is MNHEY and CDR2 is SVGAGI.

The V call is TRBV7-9, the J call TRBJ2-3, with a weak D call TRBD2 (5 bases). Germline CDR1 SEHNR, CDR2 FQNEAQ (reference sequence). The V gene lost 8 bases and the J gene lost 0 bases, with 12 bases spanning the gap. This CDR3 has 14 residues. CDR3 in DNA: TGTGCCAGCGCTCCTGGGAGAAGCACAGATACGCAGTATTTT. Amino acids: CASAPGRSTDTQYF.

This rearrangement joins TRBV15 to TRBJ1-1; 11 nucleotides agree with TRBD1. The germline gives CDR1 LNHNV, CDR2 YYDKDF (reference sequence). The CDR3 runs to 15 residues. With 1 base clipped from V and 6 bases from J, the junction kept 4 bases outside the gene matches. The CDR3 protein is CATSRGGQGAAEAFF. DNA for the CDR3: TGTGCCACCAGCAGAGGAGGACAGGGGGCCGCTGAAGCTTTCTTT. Based on the CDR3 plus reference TRBV15 and TRBJ1-1, the full variable domain is DAMVIQNPRYQVTQFGKPVTLSCSQTLNHNVMYWYQQKSSQAPKLLFHYYDKDFNNEADTPDNFQSRRPNTSFCFLDIRSPGLGDTAMYLCATSRGGQGAAEAFFGQGTRLTVV.

The rearrangement uses TRBV5-1 and TRBJ2-5, with TRBD1 matching 7 bases. This CDR3 is built from 15 residues. Germline assignment: CDR1 SGHRS and CDR2 YFSETQ. V shed 4 bases and J 2 bases; nucleotides not matched to a gene: 8. Here the CDR3 reads CASSGTGQLQETQYF. CDR3 in DNA: TGCGCCAGCAGCGGAACGGGACAGTTACAAGAGACCCAGTACTTC.

The J gene is TRBJ1-2, the V gene TRBV6-2 or TRBV6-3, with 8 bases that match TRBD1. This CDR3 is built from 12 residues. V trimming: 6 bases; J trimming: 7 bases; junction bases outside the gene matches: 4. CDR1 is MNHEY, CDR2 SVGEGT, per germline. CDR3 sequence reads: CASSHGQGGYTF. The CDR3 coding sequence is TGTGCCAGCAGCCATGGACAGGGTGGCTACACCTTC.